The 4 T cell receptor beta chains presented below share a single source sample, sequenced in a study of cytomegalovirus exposure and HLA in healthy donors. The study ran its PCR with 60 Vbeta and 13 Jbeta primers. Here immunoSEQ multiplex PCR was the method, and the copy in TCRdb shows in-frame clones only, minus some. The table has approximately 150,000 clones, about 80% seen once; the top ten hold around a tenth. The sample comprised PBMCs. These receptors were obtained from a man between 18 and 35 years old in good health and CMV-seropositive.

The chain is built from TRBV27 and TRBJ2-5; TRBD2 is a possible D gene (6 bases). V lost 4 bases to trimming and J lost 3 bases, with 9 bases between them. CDR1 MNHEY and CDR2 SMNVEV come from the germline V gene (reference sequence). There are 13 residues in the CDR3. The chain's CDR3 is CASSYEREETQYF. The DNA for the CDR3 is TGTGCCAGCAGTTACGAGCGGGAAGAGACCCAGTACTTC.

V gene TRBV14 combines with J gene TRBJ2-1, with a weak D call TRBD2 (5 bases). V gave up 3 bases and J gave up 3 bases, with 9 bases separating them. The CDR3 runs to 14 residues. Looked up from germline, CDR1 is SGHDN and CDR2 is FVKESK. CDR3 DNA: TGTGCCAGCAGCCAGGGGAGCCTCTACAATGAGCAGTTCTTC. Amino acid sequence: CASSQGSLYNEQFF.

V usage is TRBV20-1 and J usage is TRBJ2-3; D uncertain. Germline V gene sequence: CDR1 DFQATT, CDR2 SNEGSKA (reference sequence). The CDR3 has 11 residues. With 6 bases removed from V and 8 bases from J, the gap between germline ends came to 12 bases. This chain's CDR3 is CSAGVVGTQYF. Written as DNA, the CDR3 is TGCAGTGCGGGCGTCGTAGGTACGCAGTATTTT.

The genes are TRBV11-3 and TRBJ2-7; tentative D call: TRBD2 (5 bases). The length of the CDR3 is 12 residues. Germline V CDR1 and CDR2: SGHNT, YENEEA. Trimming cost V 5 bases and J 6 bases, with 11 bases left between them. The CDR3, as DNA: TGTGCCAGCAGCCCCCGGAGCGGCGAGCAGTACTTC. Its protein product is CASSPRSGEQYF.